One sample yielded the 16 T cell receptor beta chains listed below, sequenced in a study of shared clonotypes between healthy human individuals. Clones were sequenced by immunoSEQ multiplex PCR, and TCRdb holds only the in-frame ones, with some missing. Of around 720,000 clones listed, approximately 73% are singletons. Sequencing was performed on memory CD4+ T cells sorted from blood. Documented subset: CD45RA-negative fraction. The receptors stem from a woman under 40 in good health.

On this clone itself: The same CDR3 arises from other DNA sequences in this sample as well. The V gene is TRBV7-2, the J gene TRBJ2-2, with a possible D match to TRBD1 (5 bases). Between the trimmed V and J ends, which lost 2 bases and 0 bases, there was a span of 10 bases. The CDR3 is 16 amino acids. Per germline, CDR1 SGHTA and CDR2 FQGNSA. As DNA, the CDR3 is TGTGCCAGCAGCTTACGAAGGGGTTCGAACACCGGGGAGCTGTTTTTT. Protein: CASSLRRGSNTGELFF.

Comment on this clone: A much larger clone differs by one base, so this may be a read error. The rearrangement uses TRBV13 and TRBJ2-7; no reliable D call. CDR1 is PRHDT, CDR2 FYEKMQ, per germline (reference sequence). Trimming cost V 6 bases and J 2 bases, with 5 bases left between them. The CDR3 totals 11 residues. CDR3 bases: TGTGCCAGCAGTCTTACCTACGAGCAGTACTTC. Its translation: CASSLTYEQYF.

The V call is TRBV6-1, the J call TRBJ1-4; D is ambiguous. Trimming removed 5 bases at V and 6 bases at J, with 10 bases between. Germline-derived CDR1 and CDR2 are MNHNS and SASEGT. CDR3 length equals 13 residues. CDR3 nucleotides: TGTGCCAGCAGTTCTGGGCAGCATGAAAAACTGTTTTTT. Amino acid sequence: CASSSGQHEKLFF.

This clone showed up just a few times. The same CDR3 arises from other DNA sequences in this sample as well. The chain links TRBV15 to TRBJ2-3; D ambiguous. CDR1 LNHNV and CDR2 YYDKDF come from the germline V gene (reference sequence). V was pared by 1 base and J by 5 bases, with 4 bases between. CDR3 length equals 12 residues. CDR3 region: CATSRARDTQYF. DNA of the CDR3: TGTGCCACCAGCAGAGCCCGAGATACGCAGTATTTT.

There are many counts of this clone. The J gene is TRBJ1-5, the V gene TRBV27; 8 nucleotides match TRBD1. The CDR3 has 14 amino acids. Losses at the gene ends were 6 bases for V and 9 bases for J; bases not matched to a gene: 10. Germline loops: CDR1 MNHEY, CDR2 SMNVEV (reference sequence). The CDR3 sequence is CASSTGQTGAPQHF. CDR3 bases: TGTGCCAGCAGCACAGGACAGACAGGGGCGCCCCAGCATTTT.

The rearrangement uses TRBV2 and TRBJ2-1; 12 bases agree with TRBD2. CDR1 is SNHLY, CDR2 FYNNEI, per germline. The V segment lost 4 bases and the J segment 4 bases; nucleotides outside the gene matches: 2. The CDR3 has 15 amino acids. Here the CDR3 DNA reads TGTGCCAGCAGTGGACTAGCGGGAGAATACAATGAGCAGTTCTTC. This sequence encodes CASSGLAGEYNEQFF.

The rearrangement joins TRBV27 to TRBJ2-5; 9 nucleotides agree with TRBD2. The J segment lost 3 bases and the V segment lost 3 bases, leaving 5 bases of the junction unmatched. Germline V gene data show CDR1 as MNHEY and CDR2 as SMNVEV (reference sequence). The length of the CDR3 is 15 residues. CDR3 in amino acids: CASSFSSGNKETQYF. DNA for the CDR3: TGTGCCAGCAGTTTCTCTAGCGGGAACAAAGAGACCCAGTACTTC.

The chain joins TRBV29-1 to TRBJ2-7, with D perhaps matching TRBD2 (5 bases). Trimming left V 5 bases short and J 0 bases short, with 8 bases between. Per germline, CDR1 SQVTM and CDR2 ANQGSEA. The length of the CDR3 is 12 residues. For the CDR3, the DNA is TGCAGCGTTTGGGGAGCCTCCTACGAGCAGTACTTC. This gives the protein CSVWGASYEQYF.

J is TRBJ1-1 and V is TRBV25-1, with D tentatively TRBD1 (6 bases). Trimming cost V 1 base and J 5 bases, with 11 bases left between them. In germline, CDR1 is MGHDK, CDR2 SYGVNS. The CDR3 loop spans 14 amino acids. The CDR3: CASSEWGLGTEAFF. CDR3 in DNA: TGTGCCAGCAGTGAATGGGGGCTGGGTACTGAAGCTTTCTTT.

This clone was recorded many times. V usage is TRBV5-6 and J usage is TRBJ2-7; D gene unclear. V shed 4 bases and J shed 6 bases, with 14 bases lying between them. Per the germline V gene, CDR1 is SGHDT and CDR2 is YYEEEE. The CDR3 contains 13 residues. The CDR3 DNA reads as TGTGCCAGCAGCAGCACACAAAGGAGCGAGCAGTACTTC. Translated: CASSSTQRSEQYF.

This clone was counted many times. CDR3 bases: TGTGCCAGCAGCGAGGAGAATAACTATGGCTACACCTTC. The encoded protein is CASSEENNYGYTF. The chain recombines TRBV9 with TRBJ1-2; D is ambiguous. The CDR3 runs 13 residues. Germline CDR1 reads SGDLS; CDR2 reads YYNGEE. V lost 3 bases and J 1 base, leaving 7 bases between the germline ends.

The chain joins TRBV2 to TRBJ2-7; TRBD1 matches 10 bases. This CDR3 spans 14 amino acids. The ends lost 7 bases at V and 3 bases at J; junction bases unmatched: 6. Germline CDR1 and CDR2: SNHLY and FYNNEI. CDR3 DNA: TGTGCCAGCAATCCCGGGACAGGGGACTACGAGCAGTACTTC. It is translated as CASNPGTGDYEQYF.

The chain links TRBV28 to TRBJ1-2; D remains unclear. Trimming removed 5 bases at V and 7 bases at J, with 14 bases between. CDR1 and CDR2 from the germline V gene are MDHEN and SYDVKM. The CDR3 spans 13 residues. The CDR3: CASSPPIETGYTF. The CDR3, as DNA: TGTGCCAGCAGTCCCCCAATCGAGACTGGCTACACCTTC.

This clone came up a few times. The chain recombines TRBV11-2 with TRBJ2-2; D assignment may be TRBD1 or TRBD2 (6 bases each). The CDR3 runs to 17 residues. The V gene lost 2 bases and the J gene lost 1 base, with 14 bases spanning the gap. Germline CDR1 is SGHAT and CDR2 is FQNNGV. The CDR3 DNA reads TGTGCCAGCAGCTTATCGGCACAGGGAGGGAACACCGGGGAGCTGTTTTTT. Translated, it gives CASSLSAQGGNTGELFF.

The CDR3, as DNA: TGTGCCAGCACCGACTTTGCCAGGACAAGAGCGGGACACTACGAGCAGTACTTC. Translation: CASTDFARTRAGHYEQYF. The J gene is TRBJ2-7, the V gene TRBV28; the D gene is possibly TRBD2 (7 bases). V lost 7 bases, J lost 3 bases, and 28 bases lay in between. CDR1 and CDR2 from the germline V gene are MDHEN and SYDVKM. The CDR3 runs to 18 residues.

The V gene is TRBV7-9, the J gene TRBJ2-7; weak D call: TRBD2 (6 bases). The CDR3 runs to 13 residues. Germline CDR1 reads SEHNR; CDR2 reads FQNEAQ (reference sequence). V was clipped by 3 bases and J by 3 bases, with 9 bases between them. The CDR3 nucleotides are TGTGCCAGCAGCTTTGGTAGCGGCTACGAGCAGTACTTC. This codes for CASSFGSGYEQYF.